This record looks at one TCR beta chain sequence and its context. This clonotype appeared a single time. What antigen it recognizes has not been identified. No much larger clone is present one base from it, and per-base qualities are unavailable. One read alone is a weak basis. RNA was extracted using the RNeasy kit, and about 0.45 to 1 microgram was reverse transcribed with random hexamers. The immunoSEQ multiplex PCR assay, covering 54 Vbeta and 13 Jbeta segments, was used to amplify TCR beta CDR3 regions. To correct PCR amplification bias, a synthetic template baseline was used for both primer optimization and computational correction. In the paper's pipeline: Reads were annotated to V, D and J genes per IMGT and analyzed with immunoSEQ Analyzer, keeping only productive sequences. Clonality was computed as one minus Shannon entropy normalized by log2 of the number of productive unique sequences. For each patient and control, public and private clones were evaluated within the 100 most prevalent clones. Clones were defined as Susac-specific when absent from the healthy and MS cohorts, from about 1,100 published viral clones and from other ImmuneACCESS disease sequences. TCRdb reworked the public reads: Q25 trimming with fastp, MiXCR clone assembly, productive beta chains retained. CDR3 protein sequences are deduplicated, and each keeps its most common genes and DNA. The authors' filters were not applied to this entry. In this sample the table shows more than 250,000 distinct CDR3 sequences, 92% of which occur a single time. Of the sample, roughly 0.07% is held by the ten largest clones.

The germline V gene supplies CDR1 SGHRS and CDR2 YFSETQ. The CDR3 measures 14 amino acids from cysteine to phenylalanine. The read is trimmed to its CDR3 DNA, 42 bases read in frame from base 1. Deletion took 0 bases off V and 9 bases off J, with a span of 13 bases between the germline ends. These data originate in a study of CD8 T cells in Susac syndrome (dated by TCRdb to about 2019). As for the study more broadly: Repertoire sequencing was used to test whether CD8+ T cell activation and differentiation in Susac syndrome was antigen driven. Overall results and qualifications from the work: The TCR sequencing and HLA analysis was acknowledged to have included a relatively small number of individuals.

Peripheral blood CD8+ and CD4+ T cells from healthy donors, Susac syndrome patients and multiple sclerosis patients were profiled using high-throughput TCR beta sequencing. The multiple sclerosis controls were treatment-naive patients whose relapsing-remitting disease, either stable or active, fulfilled the revised McDonald criteria. CD8+ TEMRA cells were enriched by FACS, while bulk CD8+ and CD4+ T cells were purified by magnetic negative isolation. Blood was collected in EDTA tubes and processed within 24 hours, with PBMCs isolated through density gradient centrifugation. PBMCs intended for TCR sequencing were cryopreserved in liquid nitrogen and thawed later in a water bath at 37 degrees C. Purity of sorted or isolated CD4+, CD8+ and CD8+ TEMRA cells was at least 90%.

This sequence was found in a human donor with multiple sclerosis. The chain is encoded by TRBV5-1 joined to TRBJ2-1; a tentative D call is TRBD2 (6 bases match). Sequencing was done on a sample of CD4+ T cells from PBMCs. The nucleotides read TGCGCCAGCAGCTTGGAATGGGGGGAAAGTGAGCAGTTCTTC. It codes for CASSLEWGESEQFF.